These 16 T cell receptor beta chains came from one sample sequenced in a study of OX40 agonist ivuxolimab in advanced cancers. Sequenced by immunoSEQ multiplex PCR; TCRdb stores in-frame clones only, minus some. The top ten hold approximately 5.1% of the sample, which has some 74,000 clones, approximately 78% seen once. This specimen was CD4+ or CD8+ T cells sorted from blood, taken in a trial of the OX40 agonist ivuxolimab. The receptors originated from an adult with an advanced solid tumor such as melanoma, head and neck, liver or kidney cancer.

The chain is built from TRBV9 and TRBJ2-1, with TRBD2 identical over 8 bases. The CDR3 consists of 14 residues. V dropped 4 bases and J dropped 6; count of bases not matched to a gene: 6. Germline assignment: CDR1 SGDLS and CDR2 YYNGEE. The chain's CDR3 is CASSTGLGTNEQFF. The CDR3 DNA reads as TGTGCCAGCAGCACGGGACTAGGGACCAATGAGCAGTTCTTC.

V gene TRBV5-1 combines with J gene TRBJ2-3; D call uncertain. Germline V gene data show CDR1 as SGHRS and CDR2 as YFSETQ. V was shortened by 0 bases and J by 0 bases, with 8 bases between the two germline ends. The CDR3 runs to 15 residues. Here the CDR3 reads CASSLGPTSTDTQYF. CDR3 DNA sequence: TGCGCCAGCAGCTTGGGGCCTACTAGCACAGATACGCAGTATTTT.

The V and J genes are TRBV5-1 and TRBJ2-3; weak D call: TRBD2 (5 bases). Germline loops: CDR1 SGHRS, CDR2 YFSETQ. The V end lost 5 bases, the J end lost 2 bases, and 12 bases lay between the germline ends. The CDR3 runs to 14 residues. The CDR3 protein is CASRRAETTDTQYF. CDR3 nucleotide sequence: TGCGCCAGCAGGCGGGCAGAAACCACAGATACGCAGTATTTT.

V usage is TRBV28 and J usage is TRBJ1-6; tentative D call: TRBD1 (6 bases). This CDR3 is built from 14 residues. V dropped 5 bases and J dropped 8 bases, with 13 bases sitting between them. CDR1 and CDR2 (germline): MDHEN, SYDVKM. CDR3 DNA: TGTGCCAGCAGTATAGGGACAAGCTATTCACCCCTCCACTTT. Its translation: CASSIGTSYSPLHF.

The chain joins TRBV2 to TRBJ2-5; D remains ambiguous. Germline-derived CDR1 and CDR2 are SNHLY and FYNNEI. The CDR3 contains 13 residues. V was pared by 8 bases and J by 3 bases, with 13 bases between. DNA for the CDR3: TGTGCCAGCTCACTGGCCCTAGAAGAGACCCAGTACTTC. Translating gives CASSLALEETQYF.

This chain joins TRBV5-1 and TRBJ2-7; 7 positions match TRBD1. Germline CDR1 reads SGHRS; CDR2 reads YFSETQ. Trimming at V came to 0 bases and at J to 3 bases, leaving 6 bases not matched to a gene. This CDR3 has 15 residues. DNA of the CDR3: TGCGCCAGCAGCTTGGTTTCAGGGGGAAACTACGAGCAGTACTTC. It yields the protein CASSLVSGGNYEQYF.

In this sample, this clone turned up once. Here the CDR3 reads CASRNPWDRGRTGELFF. The CDR3, as DNA: TGTGCCAGTAGAAACCCTTGGGACCGGGGCAGGACCGGGGAGCTGTTTTTT. This chain connects TRBV19 to TRBJ2-2; D possibly matches TRBD1 or TRBD2 (5 bases each). This CDR3 is 17 amino acids long. Trimming took off 6 bases at V and 5 bases at J, with 22 bases between the two ends. Germline CDR1 is LNHDA and CDR2 is SQIVND (reference sequence).

The rearrangement joins TRBV19 to TRBJ1-3; D call uncertain. Trimming left V 0 bases short and J 4 bases short, with 1 base between. The V gene's germline CDR1 is LNHDA and CDR2 SQIVND (reference sequence). This CDR3 is 12 amino acids long. CDR3 sequence: CASSIDGNTIYF. The CDR3 DNA reads as TGTGCCAGTAGTATAGACGGAAACACCATATATTTT. Looking up the rest from reference TRBV19 and TRBJ1-3 gives the full variable domain: DGGITQSPKYLFRKEGQNVTLSCEQNLNHDAMYWYRQDPGQGLRLIYYSQIVNDFQKGDIAEGYSVSREKKESFPLTVTSAQKNPTAFYLCASSIDGNTIYFGEGSWLTVV.

This chain uses TRBV9 with TRBJ1-4; the D gene is possibly TRBD1 (6 bases). The CDR3 is 14 residues long. The germline V and J ends were trimmed by 4 bases and 3 bases, with 10 bases remaining between them. From germline, CDR1 is SGDLS and CDR2 YYNGEE. The CDR3: CASSPQGSNEKLFF. Written as DNA, the CDR3 is TGTGCCAGCAGCCCACAGGGTTCTAATGAAAAACTGTTTTTT.

The chain links TRBV5-1 to TRBJ2-5; 8 bases match TRBD2. The CDR3 contains 16 residues. The ends lost 0 bases at V and 5 bases at J; junction bases unmatched: 9. Germline CDR1 reads SGHRS; CDR2 reads YFSETQ. The CDR3 DNA sequence: TGCGCCAGCAGCTTGGCCGGTAATAGCGGGGCGGAGACCCAGTACTTC. Translated: CASSLAGNSGAETQYF. The complete variable domain, with remaining parts taken from reference TRBV5-1 and TRBJ2-5, reads KAGVTQTPRYLIKTRGQQVTLSCSPISGHRSVSWYQQTPGQGLQFLFEYFSETQRNKGNFPGRFSGRQFSNSRSEMNVSTLELGDSALYLCASSLAGNSGAETQYFGPGTRLLVL.

The chain is built from TRBV18 and TRBJ2-5; 11 positions match TRBD1. The length of the CDR3 is 15 residues. Germline V gives CDR1 KGHSH, CDR2 LQKENI. J gave up 4 bases and V 3 bases, and 4 bases lay outside the gene matches. The CDR3 DNA reads TGTGCCAGCTCACCGCGGGGACAGGGGGGAGAGACCCAGTACTTC. Protein: CASSPRGQGGETQYF. The full variable domain, rest sourced from reference TRBV18 and TRBJ2-5, is NAGVMQNPRHLVRRRGQEARLRCSPMKGHSHVYWYRQLPEEGLKFMVYLQKENIIDESGMPKERFSAEFPKEGPSILRIQQVVRGDSAAYFCASSPRGQGGETQYFGPGTRLLVL.

This clone came up once. The CDR3 nucleotides are TGTGCCAGCAGCCAAGTGGGTCTGAACGAGCAGTACTTC. Translated: CASSQVGLNEQYF. The chain joins TRBV14 to TRBJ2-7; D not certain. Deletions cut 1 base from V and 5 bases from J, with 9 bases between. Germline V gene sequence: CDR1 SGHDN, CDR2 FVKESK. The CDR3 has 13 amino acids.

This chain links TRBV6-1 with TRBJ1-3; D is uncertain. Germline CDR1 is MNHNS and CDR2 is SASEGT. CDR3 length: 12 amino acids. V lost 7 bases and J lost 6, with 10 bases in between. CDR3 DNA: TGTGCCAGCAAAGGTCCCGAAAACACCATATATTTT. Protein: CASKGPENTIYF.

The chain couples TRBV7-3 to TRBJ1-6; maybe TRBD1 (6 bases). The germline V and J ends were trimmed by 2 bases and 8 bases, with 13 bases remaining between them. The CDR3 runs to 15 residues. In germline, CDR1 is SGHTA, CDR2 FQGTGA. This CDR3 is CASSLGKGGYSPLHF. CDR3 DNA sequence: TGTGCCAGCAGCTTAGGGAAGGGGGGGTATTCACCCCTCCACTTT.

The chain links TRBV11-2 to TRBJ2-1; D possibly corresponds to TRBD1 (6 bases). V lost 0 bases to trimming and J lost 7 bases, with 13 bases between them. This CDR3 region has 15 residues. Germline loops: CDR1 SGHAT, CDR2 FQNNGV. The CDR3 region has the DNA TGTGCCAGCAGCTTAGATCGCCAGGGGAAAAATGAGCAGTTCTTC. Translating it yields CASSLDRQGKNEQFF.

This chain uses TRBV4-2 with TRBJ2-7, with 7 bases matching TRBD1. Unmatched junction bases numbered 6, after V lost 4 bases and J lost 6 bases. Germline assignment: CDR1 LGHNA and CDR2 YNFKEQ. CDR3 length: 13 amino acids. The CDR3 nucleotides read TGTGCCAGCAGCCGAGACAGGGCCCTCGAGCAGTACTTC. As protein: CASSRDRALEQYF.